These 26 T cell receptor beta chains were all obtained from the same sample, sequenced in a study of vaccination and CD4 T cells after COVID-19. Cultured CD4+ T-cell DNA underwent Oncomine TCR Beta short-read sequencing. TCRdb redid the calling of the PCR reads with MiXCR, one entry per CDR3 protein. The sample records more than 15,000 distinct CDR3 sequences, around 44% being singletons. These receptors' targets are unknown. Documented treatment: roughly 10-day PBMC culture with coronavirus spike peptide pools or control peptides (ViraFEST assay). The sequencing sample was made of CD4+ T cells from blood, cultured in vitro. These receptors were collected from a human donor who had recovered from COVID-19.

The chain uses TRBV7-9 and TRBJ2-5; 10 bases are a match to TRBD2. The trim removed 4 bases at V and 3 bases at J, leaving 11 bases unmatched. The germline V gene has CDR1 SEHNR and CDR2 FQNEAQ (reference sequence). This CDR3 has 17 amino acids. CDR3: CASSYALAGGLKETQYF. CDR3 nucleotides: TGTGCCAGCAGCTACGCCTTAGCGGGAGGACTAAAAGAGACCCAGTACTTC.

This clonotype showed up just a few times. The DNA of the CDR3 is TGTGCCAGCACCTCCGGGCCCCATTCCACCGGGGAGCTGTTTTTT. This gives the protein CASTSGPHSTGELFF. The chain has TRBV6-1 and TRBJ2-2; D gene ambiguous. Germline V gene lookup returns CDR1 MNHNS and CDR2 SASEGT. With 7 bases removed from V and 4 bases from J, the gap between germline ends came to 16 bases. The CDR3 length is 15 residues.

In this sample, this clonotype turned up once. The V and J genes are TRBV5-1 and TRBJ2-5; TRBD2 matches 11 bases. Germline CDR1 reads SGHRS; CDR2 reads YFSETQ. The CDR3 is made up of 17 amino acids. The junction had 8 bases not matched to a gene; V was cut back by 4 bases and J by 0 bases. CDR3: CASSIIPGLADQETQYF. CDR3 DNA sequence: TGCGCCAGCAGCATAATTCCGGGACTAGCGGACCAAGAGACCCAGTACTTC.

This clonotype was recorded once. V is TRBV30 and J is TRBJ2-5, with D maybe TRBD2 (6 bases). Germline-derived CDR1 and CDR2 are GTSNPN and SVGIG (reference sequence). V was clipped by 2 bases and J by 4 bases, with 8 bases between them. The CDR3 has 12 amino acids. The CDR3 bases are TGTGCCTGGAGTACGGGGGTAGAGACCCAGTACTTC. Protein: CAWSTGVETQYF.

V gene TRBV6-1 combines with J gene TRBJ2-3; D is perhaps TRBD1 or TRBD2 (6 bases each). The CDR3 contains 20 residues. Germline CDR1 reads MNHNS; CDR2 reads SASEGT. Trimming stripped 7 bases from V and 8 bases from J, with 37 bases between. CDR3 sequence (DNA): TGTGCCAGCATCCAACCCCCGGGGGACTTCACTTCAGGGGTTAAGGTTACGCAGTATTTT. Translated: CASIQPPGDFTSGVKVTQYF.

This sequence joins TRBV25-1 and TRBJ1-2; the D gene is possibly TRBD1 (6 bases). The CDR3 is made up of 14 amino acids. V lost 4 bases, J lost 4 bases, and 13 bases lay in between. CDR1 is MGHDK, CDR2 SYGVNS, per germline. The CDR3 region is CASSVTGSGYGYTF. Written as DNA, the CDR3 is TGTGCCAGCAGTGTTACAGGGTCAGGCTATGGCTACACCTTC.

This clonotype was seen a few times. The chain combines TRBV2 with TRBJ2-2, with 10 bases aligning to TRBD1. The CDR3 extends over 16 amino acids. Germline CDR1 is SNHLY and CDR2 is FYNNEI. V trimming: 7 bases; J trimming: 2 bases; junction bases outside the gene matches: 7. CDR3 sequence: CASKTRQGANTGELFF. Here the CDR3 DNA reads TGTGCCAGCAAAACCCGACAGGGGGCCAACACCGGGGAGCTGTTTTTT.

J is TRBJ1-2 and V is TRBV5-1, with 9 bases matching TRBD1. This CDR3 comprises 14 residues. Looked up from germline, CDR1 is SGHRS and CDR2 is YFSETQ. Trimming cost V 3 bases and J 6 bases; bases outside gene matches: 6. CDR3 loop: CASSSTGGVDGYTF. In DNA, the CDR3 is TGCGCCAGCAGCTCGACAGGGGGGGTTGATGGCTACACCTTC.

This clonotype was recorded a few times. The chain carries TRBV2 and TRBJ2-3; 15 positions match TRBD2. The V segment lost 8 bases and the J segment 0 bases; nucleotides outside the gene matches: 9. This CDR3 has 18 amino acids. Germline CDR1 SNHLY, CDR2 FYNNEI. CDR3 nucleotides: TGTGCCAGCCGCCCCGGACTAGCGGGGGGGACTAGCACAGATACGCAGTATTTT. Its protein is CASRPGLAGGTSTDTQYF.

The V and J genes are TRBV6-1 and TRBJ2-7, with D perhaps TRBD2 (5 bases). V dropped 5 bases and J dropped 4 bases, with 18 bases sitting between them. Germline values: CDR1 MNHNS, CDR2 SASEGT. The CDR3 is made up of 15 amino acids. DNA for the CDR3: TGTGCCAGCAGTACTGAGGACCGGGGTTTATACGAGCAGTACTTC. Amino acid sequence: CASSTEDRGLYEQYF.

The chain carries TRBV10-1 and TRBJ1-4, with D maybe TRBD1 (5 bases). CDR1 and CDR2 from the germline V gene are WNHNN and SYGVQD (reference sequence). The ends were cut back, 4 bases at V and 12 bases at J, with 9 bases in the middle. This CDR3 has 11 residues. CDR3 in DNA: TGCGCCAGCAGTGGCGGGGGAGAACTGTTTTTT. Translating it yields CASSGGGELFF.

The CDR3 coding sequence is TGTGCCAGCAACCTGACGCCGGGACGGCAAAACTACGAGCAGTACTTC. Translation: CASNLTPGRQNYEQYF. The chain recombines TRBV6-1 with TRBJ2-7; D is perhaps TRBD1 or TRBD2 (5 bases each). This CDR3 is built from 16 residues. Trimming removed 7 bases at V and 3 bases at J, with 22 bases between. Germline V CDR1 and CDR2: MNHNS, SASEGT.

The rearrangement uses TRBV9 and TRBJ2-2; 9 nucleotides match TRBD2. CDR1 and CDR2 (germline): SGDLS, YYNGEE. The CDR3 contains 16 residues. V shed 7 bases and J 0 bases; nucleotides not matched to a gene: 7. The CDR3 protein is CASSPAGGANTGELFF. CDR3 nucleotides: TGTGCCAGCTCCCCAGCGGGGGGAGCGAACACCGGGGAGCTGTTTTTT. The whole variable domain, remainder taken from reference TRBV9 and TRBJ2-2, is DSGVTQTPKHLITATGQRVTLRCSPRSGDLSVYWYQQSLDQGLQFLIQYYNGEERAKGNILERFSAQQFPDLHSELNLSSLELGDSALYFCASSPAGGANTGELFFGEGSRLTVL.

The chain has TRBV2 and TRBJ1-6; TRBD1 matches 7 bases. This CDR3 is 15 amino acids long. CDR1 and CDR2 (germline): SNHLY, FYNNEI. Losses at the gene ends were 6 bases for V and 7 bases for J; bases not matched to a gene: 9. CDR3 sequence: CASRGDSKGNSPLHF. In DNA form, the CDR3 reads TGTGCCAGCAGGGGGGACAGCAAAGGGAATTCACCCCTCCACTTT.

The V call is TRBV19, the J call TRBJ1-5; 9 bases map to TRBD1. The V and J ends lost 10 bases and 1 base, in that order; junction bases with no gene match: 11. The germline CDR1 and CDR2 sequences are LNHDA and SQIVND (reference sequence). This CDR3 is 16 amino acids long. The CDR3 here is CATRLEGTGSNQPQHF. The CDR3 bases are TGTGCCACAAGGCTAGAAGGGACAGGGAGCAATCAGCCCCAGCATTTT.

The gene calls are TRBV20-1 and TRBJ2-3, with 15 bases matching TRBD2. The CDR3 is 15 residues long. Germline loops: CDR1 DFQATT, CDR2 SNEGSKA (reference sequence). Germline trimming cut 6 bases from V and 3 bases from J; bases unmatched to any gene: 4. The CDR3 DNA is TGCAGTGCCGCCGGGACTAGCGGGAGGACAGATACGCAGTATTTT. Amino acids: CSAAGTSGRTDTQYF.

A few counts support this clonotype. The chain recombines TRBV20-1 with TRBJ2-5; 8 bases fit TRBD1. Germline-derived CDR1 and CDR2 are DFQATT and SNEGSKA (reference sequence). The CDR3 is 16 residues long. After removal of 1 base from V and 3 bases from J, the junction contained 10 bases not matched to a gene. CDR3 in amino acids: CSARGPAQGAKETQYF. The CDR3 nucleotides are TGCAGTGCTAGAGGCCCGGCGCAGGGGGCCAAAGAGACCCAGTACTTC.

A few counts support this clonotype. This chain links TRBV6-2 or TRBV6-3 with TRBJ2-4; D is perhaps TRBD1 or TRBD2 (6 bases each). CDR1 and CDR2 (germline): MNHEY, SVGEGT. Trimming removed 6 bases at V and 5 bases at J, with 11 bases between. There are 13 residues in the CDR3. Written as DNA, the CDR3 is TGTGCCAGCAGGAACGGGGGCGAAAACATTCAGTACTTC. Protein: CASRNGGENIQYF.

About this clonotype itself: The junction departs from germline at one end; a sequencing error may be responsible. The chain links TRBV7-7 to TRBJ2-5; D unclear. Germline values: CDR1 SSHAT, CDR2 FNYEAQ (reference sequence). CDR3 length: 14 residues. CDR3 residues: CASSQGQFAETQYF. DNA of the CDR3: TGTGCTAGCAGCCAAGGGCAGTTTGCGGAGACCCAGTACTTC. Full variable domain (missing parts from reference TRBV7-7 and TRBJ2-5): GAGVSQSPRYKVTKRGQDVTLRCDPISSHATLYWYQQALGQGPEFLTYFNYEAQPDKSGLPSDRFSAERPEGSISTLTIQRTEQRDSAMYRCASSQGQFAETQYFGPGTRLLVL.

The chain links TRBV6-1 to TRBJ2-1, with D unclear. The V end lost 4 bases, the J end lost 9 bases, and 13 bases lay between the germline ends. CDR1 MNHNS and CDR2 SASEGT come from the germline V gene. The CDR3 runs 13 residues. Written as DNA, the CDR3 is TGTGCCAGCAGTGGGGATCCCCGGTTTGAGCAGTTCTTC. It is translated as CASSGDPRFEQFF.

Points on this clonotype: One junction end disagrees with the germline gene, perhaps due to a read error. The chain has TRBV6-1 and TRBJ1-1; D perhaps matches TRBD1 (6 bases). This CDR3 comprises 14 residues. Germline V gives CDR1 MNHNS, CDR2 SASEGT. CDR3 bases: TGTGCCAGCACCAACTGGGGTGGGGACACCGAAGCTTTCTTT. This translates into CASTNWGGDTEAFF.

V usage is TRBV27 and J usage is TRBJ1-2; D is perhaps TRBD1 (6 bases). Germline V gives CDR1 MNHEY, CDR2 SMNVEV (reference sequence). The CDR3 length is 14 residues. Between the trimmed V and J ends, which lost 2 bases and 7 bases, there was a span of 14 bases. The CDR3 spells CASSLIGGQGGYTF. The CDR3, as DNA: TGTGCCAGCAGTTTAATCGGGGGGCAAGGTGGCTACACCTTC.

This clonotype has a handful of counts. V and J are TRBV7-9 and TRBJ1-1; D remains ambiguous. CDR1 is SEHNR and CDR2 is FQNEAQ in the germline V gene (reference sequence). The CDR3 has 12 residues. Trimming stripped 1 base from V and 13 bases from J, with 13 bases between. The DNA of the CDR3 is TGTGCCAGCAGCTTAGTCGGCACAGTAGGTTTCTTT. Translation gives CASSLVGTVGFF.

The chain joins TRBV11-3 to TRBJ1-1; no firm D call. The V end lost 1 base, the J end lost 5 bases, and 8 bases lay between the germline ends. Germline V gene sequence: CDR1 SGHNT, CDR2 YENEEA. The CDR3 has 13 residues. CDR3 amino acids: CASSLGDTTEAFF. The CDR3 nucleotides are TGTGCCAGCAGCTTAGGTGACACGACTGAAGCTTTCTTT.

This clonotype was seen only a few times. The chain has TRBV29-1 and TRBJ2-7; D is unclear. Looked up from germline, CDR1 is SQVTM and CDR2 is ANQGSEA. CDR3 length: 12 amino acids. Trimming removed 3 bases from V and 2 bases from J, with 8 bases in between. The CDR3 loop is CSVDYGTYEQYF. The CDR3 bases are TGCAGCGTTGACTACGGTACCTACGAGCAGTACTTC.

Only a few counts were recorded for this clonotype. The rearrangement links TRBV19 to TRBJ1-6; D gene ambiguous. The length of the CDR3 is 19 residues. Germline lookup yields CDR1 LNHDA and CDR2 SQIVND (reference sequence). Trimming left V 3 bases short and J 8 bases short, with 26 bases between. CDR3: CASSMSTARARRNHSPLHF. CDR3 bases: TGTGCCAGTAGTATGTCGACTGCTAGGGCCCGGCGCAATCATTCACCCCTCCACTTT.